This TCR beta chain was retrieved from a study of post-analysis software for immune sequencing data. Overall study results and limits: Controls' normalized Chao1 diversity significantly exceeded that of multiple sclerosis patients. Samples from a shared batch, those prepared together, strongly co-clustered by F measure. A few TRBV segments occurring more often in patients than controls included TRBV5-6, TRBV5-1 and TRBV20-1.

V was clipped by 3 bases and J by 7 bases; unmatched bases: 11. CDR1 and CDR2 (germline): MNHEY, SMNVEV (reference sequence). The CDR3 consists of 16 residues. Prepared libraries of TCR beta cDNA carried unique molecular identifiers. T cells, about 0.95 to 10 million of them, yielded around 460,000 cDNA molecules. Via MiXCR, TCRdb re-called the PCR reads, giving one row per CDR3 protein. This table has hundreds of thousands of distinct CDR3 sequences, more than 50% appearing once. Details on this clonotype: As yet, its antigen is unknown.

The clonotype originates from a girl aged 2 to 9 with multiple sclerosis. Source material: blood. J is TRBJ2-1 and V is TRBV27; TRBD1 matches 8 bases. This chain's CDR3 is CASSLFGQGAWNEQFF. Here the CDR3 DNA reads TGTGCCAGCAGTTTGTTTGGGCAGGGGGCGTGGAATGAGCAGTTCTTC.